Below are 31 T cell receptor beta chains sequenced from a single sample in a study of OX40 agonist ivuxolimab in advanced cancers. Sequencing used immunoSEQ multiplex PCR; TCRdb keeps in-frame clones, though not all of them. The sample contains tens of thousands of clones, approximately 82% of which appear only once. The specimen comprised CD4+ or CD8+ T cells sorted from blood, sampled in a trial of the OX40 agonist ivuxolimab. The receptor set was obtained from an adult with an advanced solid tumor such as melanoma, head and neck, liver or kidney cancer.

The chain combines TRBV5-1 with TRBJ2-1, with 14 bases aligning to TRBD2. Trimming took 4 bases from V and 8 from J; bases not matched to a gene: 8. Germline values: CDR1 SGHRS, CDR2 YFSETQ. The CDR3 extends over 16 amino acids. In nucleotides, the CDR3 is TGCGCCAGCAGCGAACGACTAGCGGGAGGGATAGATGAGCAGTTCTTC. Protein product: CASSERLAGGIDEQFF. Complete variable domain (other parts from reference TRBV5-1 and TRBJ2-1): KAGVTQTPRYLIKTRGQQVTLSCSPISGHRSVSWYQQTPGQGLQFLFEYFSETQRNKGNFPGRFSGRQFSNSRSEMNVSTLELGDSALYLCASSERLAGGIDEQFFGPGTRLTVL.

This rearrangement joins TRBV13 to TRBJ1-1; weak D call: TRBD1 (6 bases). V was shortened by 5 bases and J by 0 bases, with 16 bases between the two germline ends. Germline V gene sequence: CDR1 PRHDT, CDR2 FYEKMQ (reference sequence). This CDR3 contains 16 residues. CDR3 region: CASSQNPDRMNTEAFF. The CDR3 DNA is TGTGCCAGCAGCCAAAATCCCGACAGGATGAACACTGAAGCTTTCTTT.

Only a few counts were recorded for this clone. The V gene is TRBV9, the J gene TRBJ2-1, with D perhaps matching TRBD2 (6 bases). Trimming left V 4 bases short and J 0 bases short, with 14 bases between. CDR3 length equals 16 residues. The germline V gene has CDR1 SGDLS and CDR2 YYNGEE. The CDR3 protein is CASSPGTPSSYNEQFF. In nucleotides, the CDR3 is TGTGCCAGCAGCCCCGGGACTCCGAGCTCCTACAATGAGCAGTTCTTC.

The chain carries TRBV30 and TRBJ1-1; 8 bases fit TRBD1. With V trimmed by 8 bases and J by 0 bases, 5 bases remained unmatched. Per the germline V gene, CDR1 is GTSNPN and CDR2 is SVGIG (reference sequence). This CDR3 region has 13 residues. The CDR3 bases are TGTGCCGGGGTGGGACAGGTGAACACTGAAGCTTTCTTT. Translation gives CAGVGQVNTEAFF.

In DNA form, the CDR3 reads TGTGCCAGCAGACTAGCGGGTTTCACAGATACGCAGTATTTT. Its translation: CASRLAGFTDTQYF. The V call is TRBV19, the J call TRBJ2-3; 10 bases map to TRBD2. The germline CDR1 and CDR2 sequences are LNHDA and SQIVND (reference sequence). This CDR3 is 14 amino acids long. V shed 9 bases and J 2 bases; nucleotides not matched to a gene: 5.

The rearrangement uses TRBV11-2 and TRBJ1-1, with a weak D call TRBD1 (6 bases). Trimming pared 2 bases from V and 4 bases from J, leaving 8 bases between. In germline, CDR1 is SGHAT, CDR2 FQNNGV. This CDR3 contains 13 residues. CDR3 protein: CASSLFRGTEAFF. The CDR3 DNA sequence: TGTGCCAGCAGCTTATTCAGGGGCACTGAAGCTTTCTTT.

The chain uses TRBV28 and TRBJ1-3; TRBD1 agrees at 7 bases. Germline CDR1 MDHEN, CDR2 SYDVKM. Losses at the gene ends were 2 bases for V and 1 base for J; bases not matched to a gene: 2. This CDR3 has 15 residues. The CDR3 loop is CASSLAGGSGNTIYF. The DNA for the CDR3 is TGTGCCAGCAGTTTAGCAGGGGGGTCTGGAAACACCATATATTTT.

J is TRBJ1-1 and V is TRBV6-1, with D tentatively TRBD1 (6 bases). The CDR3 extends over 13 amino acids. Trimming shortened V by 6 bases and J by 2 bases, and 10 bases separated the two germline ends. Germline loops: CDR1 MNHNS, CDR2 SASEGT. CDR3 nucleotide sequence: TGTGCCAGCAGGAGGACAGTAAACACTGAAGCTTTCTTT. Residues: CASRRTVNTEAFF.

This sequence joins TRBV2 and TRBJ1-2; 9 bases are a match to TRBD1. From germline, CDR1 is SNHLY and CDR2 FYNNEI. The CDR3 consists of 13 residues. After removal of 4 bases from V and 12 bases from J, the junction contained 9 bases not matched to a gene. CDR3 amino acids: CASSGSGTGQNTF. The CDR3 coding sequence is TGTGCCAGCAGTGGATCCGGGACAGGGCAAAACACCTTC.

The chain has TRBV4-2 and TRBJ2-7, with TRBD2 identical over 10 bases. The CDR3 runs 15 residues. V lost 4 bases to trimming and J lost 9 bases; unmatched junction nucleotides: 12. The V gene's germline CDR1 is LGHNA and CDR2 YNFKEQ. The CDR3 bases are TGTGCCAGCAGCCCGCCTGCTAGCGGGAGCCCGAGGCAGTACTTC. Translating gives CASSPPASGSPRQYF.

This chain's CDR3 is CASSLGQEGYTEAFF. The CDR3 bases are TGTGCCAGCAGCTTAGGCCAGGAGGGGTACACTGAAGCTTTCTTT. The chain has TRBV11-1 and TRBJ1-1; D is possibly TRBD1 (5 bases). With 1 base removed from V and 3 bases from J, the gap between germline ends came to 12 bases. The germline V gene has CDR1 SGHAT and CDR2 FQDESV (reference sequence). The length of the CDR3 is 15 residues.

The DNA for the CDR3 is TGCGCCAGCAGCTCGGGACAGGGGGTGCCCACTGAAGCTTTCTTT. This codes for CASSSGQGVPTEAFF. The rearrangement links TRBV5-1 to TRBJ1-1; 11 nucleotides line up with TRBD1. The length of the CDR3 is 15 residues. The V and J ends lost 3 bases and 4 bases, in that order; junction bases with no gene match: 5. Germline V gene lookup returns CDR1 SGHRS and CDR2 YFSETQ. The variable domain in full, with the rest retrieved from reference TRBV5-1 and TRBJ1-1, is KAGVTQTPRYLIKTRGQQVTLSCSPISGHRSVSWYQQTPGQGLQFLFEYFSETQRNKGNFPGRFSGRQFSNSRSEMNVSTLELGDSALYLCASSSGQGVPTEAFFGQGTRLTVV.

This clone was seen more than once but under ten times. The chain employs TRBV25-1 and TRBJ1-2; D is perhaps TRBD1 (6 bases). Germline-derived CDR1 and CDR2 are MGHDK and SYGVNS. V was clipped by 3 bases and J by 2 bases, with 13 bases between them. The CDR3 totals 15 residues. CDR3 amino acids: CASSDPGTKNYGYTF. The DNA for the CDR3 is TGTGCCAGCAGTGACCCCGGGACAAAGAACTATGGCTACACCTTC.

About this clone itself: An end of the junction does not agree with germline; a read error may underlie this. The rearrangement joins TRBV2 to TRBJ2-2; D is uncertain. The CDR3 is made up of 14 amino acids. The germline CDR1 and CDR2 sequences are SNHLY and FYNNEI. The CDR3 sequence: CASREGSHTGELFF. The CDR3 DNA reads TGTGCCAGCAGGGAAGGCAGCCACACCGGGGAGCTGTTTTTT.

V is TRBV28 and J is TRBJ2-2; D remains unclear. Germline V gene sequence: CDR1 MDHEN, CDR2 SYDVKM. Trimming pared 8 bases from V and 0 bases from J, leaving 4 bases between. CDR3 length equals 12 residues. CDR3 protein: CASHTNTGELFF. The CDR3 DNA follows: TGTGCCAGCCACACGAACACCGGGGAGCTGTTTTTT.

The CDR3 here is CASSQTTGVEQYF. The DNA for the CDR3 is TGTGCCAGCAGCCAAACCACAGGGGTCGAGCAGTACTTC. The chain employs TRBV7-3 and TRBJ2-7, with 7 bases lining up with TRBD1. J lost 6 bases, V lost 5 bases, and 7 bases had no gene match. CDR1 is SGHTA, CDR2 FQGTGA, per germline. The CDR3 is 13 residues long.

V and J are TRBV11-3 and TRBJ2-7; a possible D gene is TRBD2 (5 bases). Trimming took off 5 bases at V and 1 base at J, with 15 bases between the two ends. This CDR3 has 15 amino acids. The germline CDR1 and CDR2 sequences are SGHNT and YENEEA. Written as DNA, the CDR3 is TGTGCCAGCAGCATAAGGACTGGAGATTCCTACGAGCAGTACTTC. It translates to CASSIRTGDSYEQYF.

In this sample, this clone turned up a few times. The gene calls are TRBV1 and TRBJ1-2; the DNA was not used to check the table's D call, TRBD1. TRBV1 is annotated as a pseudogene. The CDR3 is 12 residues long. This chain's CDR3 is CTSSQAGYGYTF. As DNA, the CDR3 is TGCACCAGCAGCCAAGCAGGGTATGGCTACACCTTC.

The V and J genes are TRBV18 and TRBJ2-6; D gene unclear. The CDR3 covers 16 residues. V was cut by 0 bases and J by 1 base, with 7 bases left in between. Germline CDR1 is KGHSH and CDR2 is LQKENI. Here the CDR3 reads CASSPPHGSGANVLTF. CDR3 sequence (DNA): TGTGCCAGCTCACCACCGCACGGATCTGGGGCCAACGTCCTGACTTTC.

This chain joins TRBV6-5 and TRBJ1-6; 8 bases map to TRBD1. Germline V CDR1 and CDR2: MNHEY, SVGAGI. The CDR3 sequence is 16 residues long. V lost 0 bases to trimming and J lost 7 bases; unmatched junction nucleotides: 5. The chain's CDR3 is CASSYSWDRYNSPLHF. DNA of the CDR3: TGTGCCAGCAGTTACTCGTGGGACAGGTACAATTCACCCCTCCACTTT.

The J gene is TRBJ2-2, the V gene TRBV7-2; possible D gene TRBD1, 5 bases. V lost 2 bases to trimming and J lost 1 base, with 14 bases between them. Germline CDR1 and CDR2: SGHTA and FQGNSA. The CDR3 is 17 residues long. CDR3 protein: CASSLPLSTGNTGELFF. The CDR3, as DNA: TGTGCCAGCAGCTTACCGCTGAGTACAGGGAACACCGGGGAGCTGTTTTTT.

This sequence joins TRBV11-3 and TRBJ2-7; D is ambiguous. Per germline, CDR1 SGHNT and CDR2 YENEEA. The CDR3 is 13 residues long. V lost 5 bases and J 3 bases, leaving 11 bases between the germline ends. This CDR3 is CASSDRGHYEQYF. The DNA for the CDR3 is TGTGCCAGCAGCGATAGAGGTCACTACGAGCAGTACTTC.

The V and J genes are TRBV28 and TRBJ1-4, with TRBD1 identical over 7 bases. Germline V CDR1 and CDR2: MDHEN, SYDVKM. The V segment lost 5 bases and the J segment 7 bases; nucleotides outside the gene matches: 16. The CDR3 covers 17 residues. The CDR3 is CASSLSPLRQGREKLFF. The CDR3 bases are TGTGCCAGCAGTCTTTCCCCTCTTCGACAGGGACGTGAAAAACTGTTTTTT.

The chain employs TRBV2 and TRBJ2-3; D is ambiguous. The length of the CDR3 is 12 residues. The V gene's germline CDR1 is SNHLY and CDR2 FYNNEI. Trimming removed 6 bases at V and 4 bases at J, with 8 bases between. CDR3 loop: CASSFVADTQYF. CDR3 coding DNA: TGTGCCAGCAGCTTCGTGGCAGATACGCAGTATTTT.

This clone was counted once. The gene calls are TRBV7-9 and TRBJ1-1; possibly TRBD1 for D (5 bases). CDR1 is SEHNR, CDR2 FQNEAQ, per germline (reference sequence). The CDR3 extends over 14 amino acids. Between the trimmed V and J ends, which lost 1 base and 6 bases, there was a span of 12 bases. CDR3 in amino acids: CASSLDQGSPEAFF. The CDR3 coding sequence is TGTGCCAGCAGCTTAGATCAGGGATCACCTGAAGCTTTCTTT.

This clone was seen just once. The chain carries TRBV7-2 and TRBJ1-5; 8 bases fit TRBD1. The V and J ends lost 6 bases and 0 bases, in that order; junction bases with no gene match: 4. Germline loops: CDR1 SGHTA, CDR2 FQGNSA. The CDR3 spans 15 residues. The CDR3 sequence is CASRGTGNSNQPQHF. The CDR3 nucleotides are TGTGCCAGCAGGGGGACAGGAAATAGCAATCAGCCCCAGCATTTT.

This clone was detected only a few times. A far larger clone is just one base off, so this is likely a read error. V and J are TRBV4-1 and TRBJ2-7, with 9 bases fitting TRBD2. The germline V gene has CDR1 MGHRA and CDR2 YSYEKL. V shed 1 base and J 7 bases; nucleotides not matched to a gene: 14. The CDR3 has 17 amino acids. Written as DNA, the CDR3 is TGCGCCAGCAGCCAAGCTGGGGATAGCGGGGGAGTTTGGGAGCAGTACTTC. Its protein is CASSQAGDSGGVWEQYF.

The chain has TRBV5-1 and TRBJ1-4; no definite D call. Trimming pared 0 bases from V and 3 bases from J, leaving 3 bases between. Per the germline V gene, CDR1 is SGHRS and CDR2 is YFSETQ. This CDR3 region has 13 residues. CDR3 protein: CASSLAANEKLFF. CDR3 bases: TGCGCCAGCAGCTTGGCGGCTAATGAAAAACTGTTTTTT.

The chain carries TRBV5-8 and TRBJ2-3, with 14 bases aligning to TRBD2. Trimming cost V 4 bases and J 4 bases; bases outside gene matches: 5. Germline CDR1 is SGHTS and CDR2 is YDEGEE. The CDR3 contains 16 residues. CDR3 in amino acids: CASSPGLAGAADTQYF. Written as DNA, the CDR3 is TGTGCCAGCAGCCCGGGACTAGCGGGAGCGGCAGATACGCAGTATTTT.

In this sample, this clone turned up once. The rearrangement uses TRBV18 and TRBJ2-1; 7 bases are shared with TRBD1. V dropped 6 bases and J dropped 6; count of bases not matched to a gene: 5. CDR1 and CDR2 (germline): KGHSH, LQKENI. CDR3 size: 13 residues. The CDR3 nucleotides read TGTGCCAGCTCCCTGGGACAGACCAATGAGCAGTTCTTC. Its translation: CASSLGQTNEQFF.

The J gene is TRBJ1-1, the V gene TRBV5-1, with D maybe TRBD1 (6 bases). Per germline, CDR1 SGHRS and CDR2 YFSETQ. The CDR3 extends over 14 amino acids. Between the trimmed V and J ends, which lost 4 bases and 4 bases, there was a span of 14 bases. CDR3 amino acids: CASSPQGGSTEAFF. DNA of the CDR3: TGCGCCAGCAGCCCACAGGGAGGGAGCACTGAAGCTTTCTTT.